This T cell receptor beta chain came from a study of regulatory T cells in long-lasting Graves disease. Study as a whole: Antithyroid drug intake by newly diagnosed Graves' patients had lasted under 3 months.

The time point was: newly diagnosed GD, antithyroid drugs for less than 3 months. Making the TCR library involved RNA that had been extracted from PBMCs. This clonotype was seen repeatedly, ten times or more. A junction boundary mismatches the germline segment, possibly from a read error. Arm-PCR of CDR3 regions with iRepertoire HTBI primers generated TCR beta libraries. TCRdb called the multiplex PCR reads again in MiXCR, with one record for every CDR3 protein. This repertoire shows fewer than 500,000 distinct CDR3 sequences, about a sixth found once; its top ten account for 12%. There are 12 residues in the CDR3. The germline gives CDR1 MDHEN, CDR2 SYDVKM. These same records also appear under a second study, on T cells in Graves' hyperthyroidism and ophthalmopathy. Turning to that study: Participants, patients aged 18 to 65, had newly diagnosed hyperthyroidism with a duration under 2 months. Together with thyroid ultrasound, orbital computed tomography, serum thyroxine and TRAb, clinical symptoms were used for diagnoses.

Here the sequenced sample was peripheral blood mononuclear cells (PBMCs), taken at new diagnosis, from a patient treated with antithyroid drugs. This clonotype was sampled from a man aged 35 to 55 with Graves disease. The chain joins TRBV28 to TRBJ1-1, with D hard to call. DNA for the CDR3: TGTGCCACCACTCGGAGGAACACTGAAGCTTTCTTC. Translation gives CATTRRNTEAFF.